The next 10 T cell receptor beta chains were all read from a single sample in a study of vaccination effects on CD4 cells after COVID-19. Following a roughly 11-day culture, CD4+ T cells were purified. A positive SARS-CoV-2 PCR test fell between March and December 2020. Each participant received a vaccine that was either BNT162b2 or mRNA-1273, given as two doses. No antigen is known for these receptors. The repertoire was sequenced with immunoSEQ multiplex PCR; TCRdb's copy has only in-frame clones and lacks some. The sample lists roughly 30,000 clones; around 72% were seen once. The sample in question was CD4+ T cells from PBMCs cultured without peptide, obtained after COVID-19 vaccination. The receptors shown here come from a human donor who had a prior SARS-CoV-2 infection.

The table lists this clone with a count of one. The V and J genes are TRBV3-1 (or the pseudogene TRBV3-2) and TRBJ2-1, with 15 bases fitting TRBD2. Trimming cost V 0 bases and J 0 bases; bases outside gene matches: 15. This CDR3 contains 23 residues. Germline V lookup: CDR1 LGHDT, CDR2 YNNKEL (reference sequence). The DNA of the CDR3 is TGTGCCAGCAGCCAAGATCTGTTTGGGACTAGCGGGAGGCCGACGTGCTCCTACAATGAGCAGTTCTTC. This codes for CASSQDLFGTSGRPTCSYNEQFF.

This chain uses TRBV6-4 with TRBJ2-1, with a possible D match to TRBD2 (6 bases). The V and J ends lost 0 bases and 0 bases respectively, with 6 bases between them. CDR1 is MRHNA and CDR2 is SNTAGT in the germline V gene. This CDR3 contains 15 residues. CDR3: CASSDSSGSYNEQFF. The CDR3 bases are TGTGCCAGCAGTGACTCTAGCGGCTCCTACAATGAGCAGTTCTTC.

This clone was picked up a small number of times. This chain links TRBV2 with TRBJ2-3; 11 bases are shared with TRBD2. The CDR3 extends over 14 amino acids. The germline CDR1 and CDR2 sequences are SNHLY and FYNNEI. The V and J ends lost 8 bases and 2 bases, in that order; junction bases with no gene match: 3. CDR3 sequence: CASQLAGVTDTQYF. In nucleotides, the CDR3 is TGTGCCAGCCAACTAGCGGGAGTCACAGATACGCAGTATTTT.

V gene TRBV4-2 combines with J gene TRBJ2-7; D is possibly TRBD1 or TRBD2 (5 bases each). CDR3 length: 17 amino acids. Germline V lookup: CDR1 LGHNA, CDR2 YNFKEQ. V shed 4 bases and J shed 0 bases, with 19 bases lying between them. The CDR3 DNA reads TGTGCCAGCAGCCGCAACCTAAACCGGGACCTCTCCTACGAGCAGTACTTC. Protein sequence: CASSRNLNRDLSYEQYF.

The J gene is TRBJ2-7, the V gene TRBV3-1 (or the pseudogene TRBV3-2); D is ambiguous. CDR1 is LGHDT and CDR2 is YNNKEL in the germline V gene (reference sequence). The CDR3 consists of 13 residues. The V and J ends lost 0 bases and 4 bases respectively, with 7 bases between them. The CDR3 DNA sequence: TGTGCCAGCAGCCAAGATCGCCTTTACGAGCAGTACTTC. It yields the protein CASSQDRLYEQYF.

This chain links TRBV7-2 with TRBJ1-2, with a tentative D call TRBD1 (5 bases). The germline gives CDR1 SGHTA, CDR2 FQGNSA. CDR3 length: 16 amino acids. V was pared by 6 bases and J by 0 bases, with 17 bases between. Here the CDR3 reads CASRLGAAITNYGYTF. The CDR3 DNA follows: TGTGCCAGCAGACTAGGGGCTGCGATCACTAACTATGGCTACACCTTC.

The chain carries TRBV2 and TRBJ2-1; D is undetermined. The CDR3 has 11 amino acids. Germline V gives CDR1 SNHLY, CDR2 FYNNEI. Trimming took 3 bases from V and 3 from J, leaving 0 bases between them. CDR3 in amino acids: CASSDYNEQFF. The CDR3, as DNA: TGTGCCAGCAGTGACTACAATGAGCAGTTCTTC.

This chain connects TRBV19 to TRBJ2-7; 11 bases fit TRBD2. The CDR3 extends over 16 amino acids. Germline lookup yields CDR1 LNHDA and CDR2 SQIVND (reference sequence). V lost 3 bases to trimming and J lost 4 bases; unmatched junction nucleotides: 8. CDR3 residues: CASSISPASGGYEQYF. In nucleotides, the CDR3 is TGTGCCAGTAGTATTAGTCCGGCTAGCGGGGGGTACGAGCAGTACTTC.

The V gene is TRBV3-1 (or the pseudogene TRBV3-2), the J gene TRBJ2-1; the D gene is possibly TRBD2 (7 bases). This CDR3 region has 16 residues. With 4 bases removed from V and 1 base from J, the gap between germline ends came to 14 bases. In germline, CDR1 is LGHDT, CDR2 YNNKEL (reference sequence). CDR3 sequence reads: CASSLSRGASYNEQFF. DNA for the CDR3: TGTGCCAGCAGCCTTAGTCGGGGGGCATCCTACAATGAGCAGTTCTTC.

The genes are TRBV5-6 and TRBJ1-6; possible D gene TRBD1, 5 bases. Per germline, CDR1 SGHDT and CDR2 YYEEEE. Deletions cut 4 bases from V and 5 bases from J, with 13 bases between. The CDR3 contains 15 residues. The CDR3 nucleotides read TGTGCCAGCAGCACGCGCCAGGGAAATAATTCACCCCTCCACTTT. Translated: CASSTRQGNNSPLHF.